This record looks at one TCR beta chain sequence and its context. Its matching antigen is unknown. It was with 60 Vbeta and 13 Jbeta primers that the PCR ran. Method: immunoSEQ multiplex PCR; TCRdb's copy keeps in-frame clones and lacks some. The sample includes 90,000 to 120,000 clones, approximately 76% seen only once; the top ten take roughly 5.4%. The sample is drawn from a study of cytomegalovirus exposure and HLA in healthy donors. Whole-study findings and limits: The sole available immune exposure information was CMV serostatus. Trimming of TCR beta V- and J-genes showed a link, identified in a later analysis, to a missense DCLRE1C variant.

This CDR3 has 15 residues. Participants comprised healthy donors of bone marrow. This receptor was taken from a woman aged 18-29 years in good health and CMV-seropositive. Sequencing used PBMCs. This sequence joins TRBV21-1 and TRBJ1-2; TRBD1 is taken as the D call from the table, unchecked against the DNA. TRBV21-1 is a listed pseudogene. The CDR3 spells CASSKGVQGNYGYTF. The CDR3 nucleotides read TGTGCCAGCAGCAAAGGTGTTCAGGGGAACTATGGCTACACCTTC.